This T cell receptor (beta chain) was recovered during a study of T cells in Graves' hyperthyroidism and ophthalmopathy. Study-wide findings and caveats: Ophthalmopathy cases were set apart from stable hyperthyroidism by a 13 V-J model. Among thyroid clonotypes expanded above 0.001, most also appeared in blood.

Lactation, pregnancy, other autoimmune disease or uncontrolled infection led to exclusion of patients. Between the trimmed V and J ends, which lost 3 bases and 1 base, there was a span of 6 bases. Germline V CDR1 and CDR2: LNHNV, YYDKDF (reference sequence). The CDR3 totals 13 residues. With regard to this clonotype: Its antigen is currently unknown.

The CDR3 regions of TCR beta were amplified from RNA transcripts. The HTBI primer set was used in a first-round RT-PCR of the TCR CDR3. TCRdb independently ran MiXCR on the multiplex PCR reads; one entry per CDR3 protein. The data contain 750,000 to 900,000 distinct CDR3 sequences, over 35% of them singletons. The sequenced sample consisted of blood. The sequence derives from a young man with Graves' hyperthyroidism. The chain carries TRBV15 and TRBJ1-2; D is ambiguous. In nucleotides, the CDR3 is TGTGCCACCAGCAGGGACGTTAACTATGGCTACACCTTC. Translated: CATSRDVNYGYTF.